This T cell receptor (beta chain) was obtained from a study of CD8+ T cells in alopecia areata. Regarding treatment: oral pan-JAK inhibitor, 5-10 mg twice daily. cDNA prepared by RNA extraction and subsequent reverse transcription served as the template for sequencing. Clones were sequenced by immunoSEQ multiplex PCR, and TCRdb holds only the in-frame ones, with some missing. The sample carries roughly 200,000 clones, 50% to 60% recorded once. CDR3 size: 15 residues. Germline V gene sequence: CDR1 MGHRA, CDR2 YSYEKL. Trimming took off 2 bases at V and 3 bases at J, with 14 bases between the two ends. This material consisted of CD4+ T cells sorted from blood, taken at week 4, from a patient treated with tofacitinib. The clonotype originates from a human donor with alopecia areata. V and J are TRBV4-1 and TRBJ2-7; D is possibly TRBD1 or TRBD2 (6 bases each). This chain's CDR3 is CASSQPRGRIYEQYF. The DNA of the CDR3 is TGCGCCAGCAGCCAACCCCGGGGGCGAATCTACGAGCAGTACTTC.